The rows below give T cell receptor beta chains drawn from one sample of a study of T cells expressing NK-cell markers. TCRdb re-called the 5' RACE reads and catalogs CDR3 proteins one per entry, DNA excluded. Its listing shows a few hundred thousand distinct CDR3 sequences. The sequencing sample was made of blood T cells: a sorted CD56 or NKG2C T cell subset, CD4+ or CD8+ T cells, or bulk PBMC T cells (not recorded which). These receptor sequences come from a woman between 50 and 59 years old in good health. Both conserved end residues are part of each CDR3. Fields, in order: V gene, J gene, CDR3 protein.

TRBV24-1	TRBJ2-5	CATSDLRDRGRVETQYF
TRBV20-1	TRBJ2-2	CSAPRARGDTGELFF
TRBV11-2	TRBJ2-1	CASSLRLLEQFF
TRBV7-8	TRBJ2-7	CASSSLAVTNIQYEQYF
TRBV29-1	TRBJ2-3	CSVEITGTETDTQYF
TRBV18	TRBJ2-7	CASSPPGTPGLYEQYF
TRBV27	TRBJ2-1	CASSLSPSGGYNEQFF
TRBV10-3	TRBJ2-7	CATHRDRSSEYEQYF
TRBV12-3/TRBV12-4	TRBJ1-2	CASSLQGAYGYTF
TRBV7-8	TRBJ1-1	CASSAGQSLPEAFF
TRBV5-1	TRBJ2-3	CASSLLGTAPTDTQYF
TRBV5-1	TRBJ2-1	CASNPNGQGNEQFF
TRBV6-1	TRBJ2-7	CASSLAFNYEQYF
TRBV7-9	TRBJ2-1	CASSLGSGGHNEQFF
TRBV7-3	TRBJ2-6	CASSRTAAGANVLTF
TRBV28	TRBJ1-4	CASKAGSYEKLFF
TRBV7-6	TRBJ2-5	CASSPISPTGGGETQYF
TRBV18	TRBJ2-1	CASSPLGTGYRDEQFF
TRBV11-2	TRBJ2-1	CASNLAGPYNEQFF
TRBV7-3	TRBJ2-3	CASTKREGDTQYF
TRBV30	TRBJ2-2	CAWSVPQGMNTGELFF
TRBV5-1	TRBJ2-1	CASSGGGQGVYNEQFF
TRBV2	TRBJ2-1	CASSGFRTSGRDNEQFF
TRBV20-1	TRBJ2-5	CSARSRDSQETQYF
TRBV5-1	TRBJ2-2	CASSFLGGSGNTGELFF
TRBV20-1	TRBJ2-7	CSASALGHEREFDEQYF
TRBV20-1	TRBJ2-1	CSARDLSGRHGNEQFF
TRBV6-5	TRBJ2-1	CASARTSGSGWNEQFF
TRBV20-1	TRBJ2-5	CSAEDEGETQYF
TRBV29-1	TRBJ1-2	CSVEDSGVNYGYTF
TRBV19	TRBJ2-3	CASSIALAGATDTQYF
TRBV20-1	TRBJ2-3	CSAPPQLAGGYTQYF
TRBV5-1	TRBJ2-3	CASSFDGGIGDTQYF
TRBV7-9	TRBJ1-2	CASSLVTAHGYTF
TRBV11-2	TRBJ2-7	CATGTGVWDEQYF